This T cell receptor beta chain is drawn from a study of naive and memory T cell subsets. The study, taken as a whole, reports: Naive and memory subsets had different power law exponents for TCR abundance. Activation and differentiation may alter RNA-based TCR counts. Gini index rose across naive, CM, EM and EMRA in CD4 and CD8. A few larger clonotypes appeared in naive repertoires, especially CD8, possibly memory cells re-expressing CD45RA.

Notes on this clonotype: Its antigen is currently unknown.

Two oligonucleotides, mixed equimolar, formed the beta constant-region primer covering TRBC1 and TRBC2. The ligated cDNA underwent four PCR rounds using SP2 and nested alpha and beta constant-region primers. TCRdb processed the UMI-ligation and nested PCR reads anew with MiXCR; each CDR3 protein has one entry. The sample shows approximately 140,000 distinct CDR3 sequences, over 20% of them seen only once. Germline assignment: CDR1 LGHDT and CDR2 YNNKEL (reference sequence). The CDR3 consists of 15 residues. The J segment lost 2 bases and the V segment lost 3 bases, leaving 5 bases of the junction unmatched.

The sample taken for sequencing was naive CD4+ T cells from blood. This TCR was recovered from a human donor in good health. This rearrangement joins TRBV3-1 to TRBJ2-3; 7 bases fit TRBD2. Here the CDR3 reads CASSHSTSLTDTQYF. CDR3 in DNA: TGTGCCAGCAGCCACTCGACTAGCCTCACAGATACGCAGTATTTT.